This TCR beta chain was profiled in a study of blood T cell repertoires in COVID-19. As originally analysed: Reference gene primer amplification in the assay estimated nucleated cell counts. Assay used: immunoSEQ multiplex PCR; TCRdb lists only in-frame clones, some missing. The D gene and trimming were derived from the DNA, and the V and J assignments and clone size from that table. The sample yields 240,000 or so clones, around 89% seen once. With 4 bases clipped from V and 1 base from J, the junction kept 3 bases outside the gene matches. In germline, CDR1 is SGHTA, CDR2 FQGNSA. The CDR3 is 14 amino acids.

What was sequenced was PBMCs or T cells enriched from blood (not recorded which). The J gene is TRBJ1-1, the V gene TRBV7-2; TRBD1 aligns across 7 bases. The TCR sequence derives from a man aged 35-49 years who had recovered from COVID-19. CDR3 loop: CASSWSGGNTEAFF. In nucleotides, the CDR3 is TGTGCCAGCAGCTGGTCAGGGGGGAACACTGAAGCTTTCTTT.